The 21 T cell receptor beta chains reported below all come from one sample, sequenced in a study of technical replicates of blood from several donors. Using immunoSEQ multiplex PCR, the repertoire was profiled, and TCRdb retains in-frame clones only, with some absent. The data show under 95,000 clones, 80% to 95% seen once. The sample taken for sequencing was T cells isolated from PBMCs. All receptors derive from a human donor in good health.

This chain links TRBV7-3 with TRBJ1-3; 7 positions match TRBD1. The J segment lost 9 bases and the V segment lost 5 bases, leaving 13 bases of the junction unmatched. Germline values: CDR1 SGHTA, CDR2 FQGTGA. The CDR3 loop spans 15 amino acids. The CDR3 region is CASSPTGAGGSTIYF. CDR3 in DNA: TGTGCCAGCAGCCCAACAGGGGCAGGGGGATCCACCATATATTTT.

The V call is TRBV27, the J call TRBJ2-5; D unresolved. This CDR3 contains 14 residues. V was clipped by 0 bases and J by 7 bases, with 12 bases between them. The germline CDR1 and CDR2 sequences are MNHEY and SMNVEV (reference sequence). DNA of the CDR3: TGTGCCAGCAGTTTATCTGGGTCGGGTCCGACCCAGTACTTC. This sequence encodes CASSLSGSGPTQYF.

The chain joins TRBV2 to TRBJ2-3, with TRBD2 matching 13 bases. The CDR3 is made up of 14 amino acids. The J segment lost 5 bases and the V segment lost 4 bases, leaving 0 bases of the junction unmatched. Germline V gives CDR1 SNHLY, CDR2 FYNNEI. The CDR3 nucleotides read TGTGCCAGCAGTGGACTAGCGGGAGGAGATACGCAGTATTTT. Translated: CASSGLAGGDTQYF.

The rearrangement links TRBV6-1 to TRBJ2-7; D ambiguous. CDR3 length: 13 residues. Trimming left V 4 bases short and J 1 base short, with 8 bases between. Germline CDR1 reads MNHNS; CDR2 reads SASEGT. The CDR3 is CASSGQASYEQYF. The CDR3 bases are TGTGCCAGCAGTGGGCAGGCGTCCTACGAGCAGTACTTC.

The rearrangement joins TRBV28 to TRBJ1-4; 11 bases line up with TRBD1. CDR1 MDHEN and CDR2 SYDVKM come from the germline V gene. CDR3 size: 16 residues. The junction had 4 bases not matched to a gene; V was cut back by 4 bases and J by 3 bases. The CDR3 loop reads CASSSPDRGPNEKLFF. The CDR3 bases are TGTGCCAGCAGTTCGCCGGACAGGGGGCCTAATGAAAAACTGTTTTTT. The full variable domain, its missing parts supplied by reference TRBV28 and TRBJ1-4, is DVKVTQSSRYLVKRTGEKVFLECVQDMDHENMFWYRQDPGLGLRLIYFSYDVKMKEKGDIPEGYSVSREKKERFSLILESASTNQTSMYLCASSSPDRGPNEKLFFGSGTQLSVL.

The rearrangement uses TRBV19 and TRBJ1-5; tentatively, D is TRBD1 (5 bases). V gave up 1 base and J gave up 3 bases, with 10 bases separating them. This CDR3 is built from 15 residues. CDR1 and CDR2 (germline): LNHDA, SQIVND (reference sequence). CDR3 loop: CASSIVPGFNQPQHF. The CDR3 DNA sequence: TGTGCCAGTAGTATAGTGCCAGGGTTCAATCAGCCCCAGCATTTT.

This chain uses TRBV5-6 with TRBJ1-2; D might be TRBD1 (5 bases). The length of the CDR3 is 16 residues. Looked up from germline, CDR1 is SGHDT and CDR2 is YYEEEE. Deletions cut 0 bases from V and 8 bases from J, with 20 bases between. Here the CDR3 DNA reads TGTGCCAGCAGCTTGGCAGCAGGGCCGTGGGGGGAAGGCTACACCTTC. It is translated as CASSLAAGPWGEGYTF.

The rearrangement links TRBV19 to TRBJ1-2; 9 nucleotides align to TRBD1. This CDR3 contains 17 residues. CDR1 and CDR2 (germline): LNHDA, SQIVND (reference sequence). Losses at the gene ends were 3 bases for V and 3 bases for J; bases not matched to a gene: 11. The CDR3 sequence is CASSMVQGAVVYYGYTF. The CDR3 DNA is TGTGCCAGTAGTATGGTACAGGGGGCAGTGGTATACTATGGCTACACCTTC.

The V call is TRBV27, the J call TRBJ1-1; no clear D gene. With 5 bases removed from V and 6 bases from J, the gap between germline ends came to 19 bases. Germline V gene sequence: CDR1 MNHEY, CDR2 SMNVEV (reference sequence). This CDR3 spans 15 amino acids. The CDR3 spells CASSPPGVGFPEAFF. In nucleotides, the CDR3 is TGTGCCAGCAGTCCCCCCGGGGTGGGATTCCCTGAAGCTTTCTTT.

The chain joins TRBV5-4 to TRBJ1-2; D possibly corresponds to TRBD1 (6 bases). The CDR3 extends over 14 amino acids. The V end was cut by 5 bases, the J end by 5 bases, with 16 bases between. Germline V gene data show CDR1 as SGHNT and CDR2 as YYREEE (reference sequence). CDR3 amino acids: CASRYTGFGYGYTF. The CDR3 bases are TGTGCCAGCAGGTACACAGGGTTCGGATATGGCTACACCTTC.

J is TRBJ1-2 and V is TRBV20-1, with D hard to call. The V end was cut by 3 bases, the J end by 4 bases, with 3 bases between. The germline CDR1 and CDR2 sequences are DFQATT and SNEGSKA (reference sequence). This CDR3 has 10 residues. CDR3 in amino acids: CSASGYGYTF. The CDR3 DNA reads TGCAGTGCTAGCGGCTATGGCTACACCTTC.

The chain links TRBV27 to TRBJ1-1; D not certain. Trimming pared 6 bases from V and 3 bases from J, leaving 17 bases between. From germline, CDR1 is MNHEY and CDR2 SMNVEV (reference sequence). CDR3 length: 15 amino acids. CDR3 sequence reads: CASSPRNPWDTEAFF. For the CDR3, the DNA is TGTGCCAGCAGCCCTAGGAATCCGTGGGACACTGAAGCTTTCTTT.

This rearrangement joins TRBV25-1 to TRBJ1-2, with TRBD1 identical over 7 bases. This CDR3 contains 16 residues. Unmatched junction bases numbered 11, after V lost 2 bases and J lost 5 bases. Germline V lookup: CDR1 MGHDK, CDR2 SYGVNS. The CDR3 DNA is TGTGCCAGCAGTGAACAGGAACACAGGGGCCTGTATGGCTACACCTTC. It is translated as CASSEQEHRGLYGYTF.

The chain combines TRBV5-6 with TRBJ2-1; the match to TRBD1 covers 8 bases. V dropped 3 bases and J dropped 8; count of bases not matched to a gene: 10. Germline V gives CDR1 SGHDT, CDR2 YYEEEE. The CDR3 runs 15 residues. CDR3 sequence reads: CASSSGQASWDEQFF. The CDR3 nucleotides are TGTGCCAGCAGCTCGGGACAGGCCTCATGGGATGAGCAGTTCTTC.

V gene TRBV18 combines with J gene TRBJ2-2, with D possibly matching TRBD2 (5 bases). The length of the CDR3 is 16 residues. Trimming left V 3 bases short and J 1 base short, with 12 bases between. Germline loops: CDR1 KGHSH, CDR2 LQKENI. In DNA form, the CDR3 reads TGTGCCAGCTCACCGCCCGCGGGCGGGAACACCGGGGAGCTGTTTTTT. Its translation is CASSPPAGGNTGELFF.

The rearrangement uses TRBV28 and TRBJ1-5; tentatively, D is TRBD1 (5 bases). The CDR3 totals 13 residues. Trimming pared 2 bases from V and 6 bases from J, leaving 8 bases between. The germline V gene encodes CDR1 MDHEN and CDR2 SYDVKM. CDR3 loop: CASSLVGPQPQHF. The CDR3 bases are TGTGCCAGCAGTTTAGTGGGGCCTCAGCCCCAGCATTTT.

The chain is built from TRBV5-1 and TRBJ1-2, with a possible D match to TRBD1 (6 bases). V lost 1 base and J 8 bases, leaving 12 bases between the germline ends. From germline, CDR1 is SGHRS and CDR2 YFSETQ. The CDR3 is 13 residues long. CDR3 in amino acids: CASSLLQGRGYTF. CDR3 DNA sequence: TGCGCCAGCAGCTTGCTACAGGGTCGAGGCTACACCTTC.

This chain uses TRBV29-1 with TRBJ2-2, with D unclear. Deletions cut 4 bases from V and 4 bases from J, with 7 bases between. The CDR3 sequence is 12 residues long. CDR1 is SQVTM, CDR2 ANQGSEA, per germline. The DNA of the CDR3 is TGCAGCGTTGCATCAGGCACCGGGGAGCTGTTTTTT. Protein product: CSVASGTGELFF.

The chain combines TRBV19 with TRBJ2-1; D remains unclear. This CDR3 is built from 16 residues. Germline CDR1 and CDR2: LNHDA and SQIVND (reference sequence). Trimming shortened V by 4 bases and J by 3 bases, and 16 bases separated the two germline ends. CDR3 sequence reads: CASSSRPRAVYNEQFF. In DNA form, the CDR3 reads TGTGCCAGTAGTAGCCGCCCTCGAGCTGTCTACAATGAGCAGTTCTTC.

This chain links TRBV4-1 with TRBJ2-5; 8 bases fit TRBD2. The germline V gene encodes CDR1 MGHRA and CDR2 YSYEKL. This CDR3 region has 14 residues. V was pared by 3 bases and J by 5 bases, with 5 bases of the junction left unmatched. DNA of the CDR3: TGCGCCAGCAGCCAGACAGGACTAGCCGAGACCCAGTACTTC. Translating it yields CASSQTGLAETQYF.

V usage is TRBV29-1 and J usage is TRBJ2-3; TRBD1 might be the D (5 bases). CDR1 and CDR2 from the germline V gene are SQVTM and ANQGSEA. The CDR3 has 14 residues. V lost 4 bases and J 3 bases, leaving 14 bases between the germline ends. The CDR3 sequence: CSVVPGLYTDTQYF. The CDR3 bases are TGCAGCGTTGTCCCAGGGTTATATACAGATACGCAGTATTTT.